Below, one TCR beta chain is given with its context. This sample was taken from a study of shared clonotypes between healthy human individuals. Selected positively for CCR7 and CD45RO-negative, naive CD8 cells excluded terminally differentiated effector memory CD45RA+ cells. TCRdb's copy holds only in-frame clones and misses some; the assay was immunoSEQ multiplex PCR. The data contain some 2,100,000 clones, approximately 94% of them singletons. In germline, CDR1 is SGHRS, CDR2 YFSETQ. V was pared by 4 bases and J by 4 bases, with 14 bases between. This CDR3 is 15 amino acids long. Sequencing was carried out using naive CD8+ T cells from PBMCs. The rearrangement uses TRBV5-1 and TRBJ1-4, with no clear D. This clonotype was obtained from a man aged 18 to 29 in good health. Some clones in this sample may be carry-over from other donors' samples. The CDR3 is CASSNGRAINEKLFF. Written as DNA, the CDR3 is TGCGCCAGCAGCAACGGCCGCGCCATTAATGAAAAACTGTTTTTT.